Below are 27 T cell receptor beta chains sequenced from a single sample in a study of cytomegalovirus exposure and HLA in healthy donors. Primers for the PCR totalled 60 Vbeta and 13 Jbeta. Some clones are missing from TCRdb's copy, which holds only in-frame ones; the method was immunoSEQ multiplex PCR. Of fewer than 140,000 clones detected, 75% appear once; the ten largest clones hold approximately 2.6%. The sample comprised PBMCs. These receptors were collected from a male donor in good health and CMV-seropositive.

The chain couples TRBV6-1 to TRBJ2-3, with 12 bases lining up with TRBD2. V trimming: 5 bases; J trimming: 3 bases; junction bases outside the gene matches: 0. From germline, CDR1 is MNHNS and CDR2 SASEGT. This CDR3 spans 14 amino acids. The CDR3 reads CASSTSGRTDTQYF. The CDR3 DNA follows: TGTGCCAGCAGTACTAGCGGGAGGACAGATACGCAGTATTTT.

The chain employs TRBV2 and TRBJ2-2; 8 bases align to TRBD2. The CDR3 runs to 15 residues. J lost 3 bases, V lost 5 bases, and 5 bases had no gene match. The germline V gene encodes CDR1 SNHLY and CDR2 FYNNEI. The CDR3 DNA sequence: TGTGCCAGCAGTTCGGCGGGGGGTTACACCGGGGAGCTGTTTTTT. Its protein product is CASSSAGGYTGELFF.

This clone was recorded a few times. V is TRBV5-7 and J is TRBJ1-2; 9 bases are shared with TRBD1. TRBV5-7 is an open reading frame, and its role is uncertain. This CDR3 contains 15 residues. J was trimmed by 3 bases and V by 0 bases; bases with no gene match: 3. CDR3: CASSLGQGVDYGYTF. CDR3 nucleotide sequence: TGTGCCAGCAGCTTGGGACAGGGGGTGGACTATGGCTACACCTTC.

This clone occurred a few times. The genes are TRBV4-2 and TRBJ1-1, with unresolved D. CDR1 LGHNA and CDR2 YNFKEQ come from the germline V gene. CDR3 size: 15 residues. V dropped 0 bases and J dropped 2 bases, with 10 bases sitting between them. The DNA for the CDR3 is TGTGCCAGCAGCCAAGACGCGCCGAGAAACACTGAAGCTTTCTTT. Its translation is CASSQDAPRNTEAFF.

This rearrangement joins TRBV6-5 to TRBJ2-3, with D perhaps matching TRBD1 (7 bases). Trimming took 6 bases from V and 8 from J, leaving 18 bases between them. The CDR3 consists of 14 residues. Germline V gives CDR1 MNHEY, CDR2 SVGAGI. The CDR3 nucleotides are TGTGCCAGCAGCATGACAGGGACTCTACCTACGCAGTATTTT. It yields the protein CASSMTGTLPTQYF.

This rearrangement joins TRBV5-1 to TRBJ1-5; D not resolved. Between the trimmed V and J ends, which lost 3 bases and 0 bases, there was a span of 16 bases. The CDR3 loop spans 17 amino acids. CDR1 and CDR2 (germline): SGHRS, YFSETQ. For the CDR3, the DNA is TGCGCCAGCAGCTATGGTCGGGAAACCGATAGCAATCAGCCCCAGCATTTT. It codes for CASSYGRETDSNQPQHF.

The V gene is TRBV7-2, the J gene TRBJ2-7; 7 bases are a match to TRBD1. V shed 1 base and J 0 bases; nucleotides not matched to a gene: 3. Germline values: CDR1 SGHTA, CDR2 FQGNSA. The CDR3 has 15 amino acids. CDR3 bases: TGTGCCAGCAGCTTAGGGGGGACAGTCTCCTACGAGCAGTACTTC. Its protein is CASSLGGTVSYEQYF.

The chain has TRBV5-6 and TRBJ2-5; TRBD2 matches at 10 bases. The ends lost 0 bases at V and 0 bases at J; junction bases unmatched: 5. This CDR3 has 17 residues. CDR1 SGHDT and CDR2 YYEEEE come from the germline V gene. CDR3 in amino acids: CASSLATSGDYQETQYF. The CDR3 coding sequence is TGTGCCAGCAGCTTGGCTACTAGCGGGGATTACCAAGAGACCCAGTACTTC.

V usage is TRBV15 and J usage is TRBJ2-2; the match to TRBD2 covers 11 bases. Germline V gene lookup returns CDR1 LNHNV and CDR2 YYDKDF (reference sequence). The CDR3 covers 19 residues. The trim removed 3 bases at V and 1 base at J, leaving 10 bases unmatched. The CDR3 region has the DNA TGTGCCACCAGCAGTTCGAAACTAGCGGGGGTCATGAACACCGGGGAGCTGTTTTTT. Translating gives CATSSSKLAGVMNTGELFF.

The rearrangement joins TRBV19 to TRBJ2-5; 14 nucleotides line up with TRBD2. The CDR3 totals 17 residues. J was trimmed by 5 bases and V by 5 bases; bases with no gene match: 10. Per the germline V gene, CDR1 is LNHDA and CDR2 is SQIVND (reference sequence). The CDR3 DNA reads TGTGCCAGTAGTCCACGGACTAGCGGGAGGTCTGTGGAGACCCAGTACTTC. Its translation is CASSPRTSGRSVETQYF.

The V call is TRBV13, the J call TRBJ2-1; 11 nucleotides align to TRBD2. CDR3 length: 15 residues. The germline gives CDR1 PRHDT, CDR2 FYEKMQ (reference sequence). The junction had 6 bases not matched to a gene; V was cut back by 7 bases and J by 4 bases. CDR3 in amino acids: CASINSGRDYNEQFF. In DNA, the CDR3 is TGTGCCAGCATCAATAGCGGGAGGGATTACAATGAGCAGTTCTTC.

The gene calls are TRBV4-3 and TRBJ2-1; 9 bases match TRBD1. This CDR3 spans 12 amino acids. Germline V gene data show CDR1 as LGHNA and CDR2 as YSLEER. The V gene end was trimmed by 3 bases and the J gene end by 13 bases; junction bases not matched to a gene: 4. The CDR3 loop is CASSHGTGFQFF. The CDR3 DNA is TGCGCCAGCAGCCACGGGACAGGGTTTCAGTTCTTC.

The chain joins TRBV30 to TRBJ2-3; 12 nucleotides align to TRBD2. The trim removed 1 base at V and 0 bases at J, leaving 2 bases unmatched. In germline, CDR1 is GTSNPN, CDR2 SVGIG (reference sequence). The CDR3 extends over 16 amino acids. Here the CDR3 reads CAWSGGTSGSTDTQYF. The CDR3 DNA reads as TGTGCCTGGAGTGGAGGGACTAGCGGGAGCACAGATACGCAGTATTTT.

This clone was seen a single time. The DNA of the CDR3 is TGTGCCAGCTCACCGGACAGGGGGGATAGCAATCAGCCCCAGCATTTT. As protein: CASSPDRGDSNQPQHF. This chain joins TRBV18 and TRBJ1-5; 10 bases are a match to TRBD1. After removal of 3 bases from V and 0 bases from J, the junction contained 2 bases not matched to a gene. CDR1 and CDR2 from the germline V gene are KGHSH and LQKENI. This CDR3 region has 16 residues. The variable domain in full, completed from reference TRBV18 and TRBJ1-5, reads NAGVMQNPRHLVRRRGQEARLRCSPMKGHSHVYWYRQLPEEGLKFMVYLQKENIIDESGMPKERFSAEFPKEGPSILRIQQVVRGDSAAYFCASSPDRGDSNQPQHFGDGTRLSIL.

The rearrangement links TRBV28 to TRBJ2-3; 7 bases align to TRBD1. This CDR3 comprises 15 residues. The V gene end was trimmed by 4 bases and the J gene end by 4 bases; junction bases not matched to a gene: 8. Germline V gene sequence: CDR1 MDHEN, CDR2 SYDVKM. The CDR3 here is CASSWGQTQADTQYF. DNA for the CDR3: TGTGCCAGCAGTTGGGGACAGACCCAGGCAGATACGCAGTATTTT.

The chain links TRBV5-1 to TRBJ2-2, with D hard to call. V was cut by 4 bases and J by 0 bases, with 10 bases left in between. The V gene's germline CDR1 is SGHRS and CDR2 YFSETQ. This CDR3 has 15 residues. In DNA, the CDR3 is TGCGCCAGCAGCCTCAACGGTGCGAACACCGGGGAGCTGTTTTTT. The encoded protein is CASSLNGANTGELFF.

This sequence joins TRBV6-5 and TRBJ1-5, with TRBD1 identical over 7 bases. Trimming at V came to 6 bases and at J to 7 bases, leaving 9 bases not matched to a gene. This CDR3 has 14 residues. Per germline, CDR1 MNHEY and CDR2 SVGAGI. The CDR3 protein is CASSRDRVRQPQHF. DNA for the CDR3: TGTGCCAGCAGCCGCGACAGGGTGAGGCAGCCCCAGCATTTT.

The chain employs TRBV10-3 and TRBJ1-1; D might be TRBD1 (6 bases). Per germline, CDR1 ENHRY and CDR2 SYGVKD. This CDR3 has 13 amino acids. V was clipped by 7 bases and J by 7 bases, with 16 bases between them. The CDR3: CAITRDTGIEAFF. Written as DNA, the CDR3 is TGTGCCATCACTCGGGACACCGGAATTGAAGCTTTCTTT.

The chain recombines TRBV7-2 with TRBJ2-1; 8 bases line up with TRBD1. The length of the CDR3 is 14 residues. Germline CDR1 SGHTA, CDR2 FQGNSA. The ends lost 6 bases at V and 5 bases at J; junction bases unmatched: 6. The CDR3 nucleotides read TGTGCCAGCAGTACCGGGACAGGAAACAATGAGCAGTTCTTC. Translating gives CASSTGTGNNEQFF.

The CDR3 region is CASSPVPSSYNEQFF. Written as DNA, the CDR3 is TGTGCCAGCAGTCCCGTGCCGAGCTCCTACAATGAGCAGTTCTTC. V usage is TRBV6-5 and J usage is TRBJ2-1; D remains ambiguous. Per the germline V gene, CDR1 is MNHEY and CDR2 is SVGAGI. V lost 5 bases and J 0 bases, leaving 11 bases between the germline ends. The CDR3 loop spans 15 amino acids.

The chain links TRBV15 to TRBJ1-4; D might be TRBD1 (5 bases). The germline gives CDR1 LNHNV, CDR2 YYDKDF (reference sequence). The CDR3 sequence is 14 residues long. Trimming removed 5 bases from V and 8 bases from J, with 15 bases in between. The CDR3 protein is CATSLLGGGEKLFF. CDR3 in DNA: TGTGCCACCAGCCTTCTGGGGGGTGGGGAAAAACTGTTTTTT.

V is TRBV5-6 and J is TRBJ1-2; D may be TRBD1 (5 bases). Trimming shortened V by 2 bases and J by 2 bases, and 19 bases separated the two germline ends. CDR3 length equals 17 residues. Germline CDR1 is SGHDT and CDR2 is YYEEEE. For the CDR3, the DNA is TGTGCCAGCAGCTTCCGGACATCCCACCCCCCCAACTATGGCTACACCTTC. It translates to CASSFRTSHPPNYGYTF.

This rearrangement joins TRBV5-6 to TRBJ1-5, with a tentative D call TRBD1 (5 bases). Germline CDR1 reads SGHDT; CDR2 reads YYEEEE. The CDR3 is 13 amino acids. Trimming removed 4 bases from V and 5 bases from J, with 10 bases in between. The CDR3 bases are TGTGCCAGCAGCCAGGGCGGTGATCAGCCCCAGCATTTT. It codes for CASSQGGDQPQHF.

V and J are TRBV5-6 and TRBJ2-5, with D possibly matching TRBD1 (5 bases). Trimming left V 4 bases short and J 7 bases short, with 14 bases between. CDR1 and CDR2 (germline): SGHDT, YYEEEE. This CDR3 comprises 13 residues. The CDR3 sequence is CASSRDSSGTQYF. The DNA of the CDR3 is TGTGCCAGCAGCCGCGACAGTTCTGGGACCCAGTACTTC.

The rearrangement uses TRBV19 and TRBJ2-3, with D perhaps matching TRBD2 (5 bases). V shed 6 bases and J shed 0 bases, with 16 bases lying between them. The length of the CDR3 is 16 residues. Germline CDR1 is LNHDA and CDR2 is SQIVND (reference sequence). CDR3 amino acids: CASRQQAALSTDTQYF. The CDR3 region has the DNA TGTGCCAGTAGGCAACAAGCGGCGCTTAGCACAGATACGCAGTATTTT.

For this clone: Germline and junction disagree at one end, which may indicate a read error. CDR3 coding DNA: TGTGCCAGCAGTTCTTGGGGTAGCGGTCTCACAGGTACGCAGTATTTT. Its protein product is CASSSWGSGLTGTQYF. The chain has TRBV5-6 and TRBJ2-3, with D tentatively TRBD2 (6 bases). From germline, CDR1 is SGHDT and CDR2 YYEEEE. The CDR3 is 16 residues long.

CDR3 sequence (DNA): TGTGCCTGGAGTCCGAAACTAGCGGGCGCCCTCACAGATACGCAGTATTTT. This encodes CAWSPKLAGALTDTQYF. This sequence joins TRBV30 and TRBJ2-3; 9 bases match TRBD2. CDR3 size: 17 residues. The ends lost 2 bases at V and 2 bases at J; junction bases unmatched: 11. The germline gives CDR1 GTSNPN, CDR2 SVGIG (reference sequence). Based on the CDR3 plus reference TRBV30 and TRBJ2-3, the full variable domain is SQTIHQWPATLVQPVGSPLSLECTVEGTSNPNLYWYRQAAGRGLQLLFYSVGIGQISSEVPQNLSASRPQDRQFILSSKKLLLSDSGFYLCAWSPKLAGALTDTQYFGPGTRLTVL.